The sequence of this TCR beta chain was determined in a study of blood T cell repertoires in COVID-19. Study background: Both acute and convalescent COVID-19 samples were obtained from the United States, Italy and Spain. PBMCs, B-cell-depleted T cells, or T cells were the source of the cDNA or gDNA that made up the material.

Per the authors' pipeline: Nucleated cell number was recorded as an estimate derived from reference gene primer amplification. TCRdb's table, derived via immunoSEQ multiplex PCR, lists solely in-frame clones and lacks some. V, J and clone size reflect that table, while D and trimming were determined from the DNA. The sample carries approximately 300,000 clones, around 89% recorded once. The receptor comes from a woman aged 50 to 60 with active or convalescent COVID-19. Sequencing was carried out using peripheral blood.

CDR3 sequence reads: CASSLKLTRSYEQYF. CDR3 sequence (DNA): TGTGCCAGCAGCTTAAAGTTGACTAGATCCTACGAGCAGTACTTC. This chain links TRBV7-9 with TRBJ2-7; weak D call: TRBD2 (6 bases). Trimming removed 2 bases at V and 1 base at J, with 12 bases between. The CDR3 spans 15 residues. Germline V gene data show CDR1 as SEHNR and CDR2 as FQNEAQ (reference sequence).